This T cell receptor (beta chain) was identified in a study of OX40 agonist ivuxolimab in advanced cancers. Turning to the study itself: Patients with hepatocellular carcinoma, melanoma, renal cell or head and neck cancer made up the dose-escalation patients.

The CDR3 extends over 13 amino acids. The germline V gene has CDR1 SGHTA and CDR2 FQGTGA. Trimming pared 4 bases from V and 9 bases from J, leaving 15 bases between. Worth noting for this clone: Its matching antigen is unknown.

Assay: immunoSEQ multiplex PCR; the TCRdb copy retains only in-frame clones and omits some. The data contain 75,000 to 90,000 clones, roughly 92% of them singletons. Regarding the study as a whole: Among T cells, CD8+ cells averaged more expanded clones than CD4+ cells.

The source was CD4+ or CD8+ T cells sorted from blood, collected in a trial of the OX40 agonist ivuxolimab. V and J are TRBV7-3 and TRBJ2-5; possibly TRBD1 or TRBD2 for D (5 bases each). The TCR originated in an adult with an advanced solid tumor such as melanoma, head and neck, liver or kidney cancer. CDR3 residues: CASSSYPGTAQYF. CDR3 in DNA: TGTGCCAGCAGCTCCTACCCTGGGACGGCCCAGTACTTC.